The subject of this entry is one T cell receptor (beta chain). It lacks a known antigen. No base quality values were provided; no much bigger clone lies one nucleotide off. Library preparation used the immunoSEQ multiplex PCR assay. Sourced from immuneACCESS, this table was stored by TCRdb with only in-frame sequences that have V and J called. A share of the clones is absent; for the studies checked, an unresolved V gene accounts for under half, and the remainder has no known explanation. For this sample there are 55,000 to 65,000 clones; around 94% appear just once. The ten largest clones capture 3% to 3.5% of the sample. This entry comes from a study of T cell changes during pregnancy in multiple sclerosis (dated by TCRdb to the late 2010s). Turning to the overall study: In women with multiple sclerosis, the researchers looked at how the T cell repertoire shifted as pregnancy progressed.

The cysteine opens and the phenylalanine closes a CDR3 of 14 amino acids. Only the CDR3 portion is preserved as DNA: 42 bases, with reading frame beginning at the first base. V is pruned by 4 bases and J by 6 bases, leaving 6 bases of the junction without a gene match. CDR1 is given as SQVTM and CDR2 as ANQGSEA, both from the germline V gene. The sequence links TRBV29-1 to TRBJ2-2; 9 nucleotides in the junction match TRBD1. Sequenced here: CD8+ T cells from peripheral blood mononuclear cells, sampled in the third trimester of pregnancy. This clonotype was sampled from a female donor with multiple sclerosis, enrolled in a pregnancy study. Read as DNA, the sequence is TGCAGCGTTGCCGGGACAGGGAGGCCCGGGGAGCTGTTTTTT. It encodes CSVAGTGRPGELFF.